This T cell receptor beta chain was observed in a study of monozygotic twins with inflammatory bowel disease. Study-wide results and caveats: Among IBD patients, TCRbeta diversity (inverse Simpson) was lower than in healthy co-twins.

Germline CDR1 SGHTA, CDR2 FQGNSA. This CDR3 is 16 amino acids long. As to this clonotype: Its target is not known.

The TCR libraries each used total RNA (around 3,600 ng per library). After re-calling the 5' RACE reads, TCRdb lists one entry per CDR3 protein, DNA absent. This table lists a few hundred thousand distinct CDR3 sequences. Researchers collected around 2.7 ml of blood per donor. The clonotype was recovered from a human donor with ulcerative colitis or Crohn's disease, or a healthy co-twin of an affected twin (not recorded which). This sequence joins TRBV7-2 and TRBJ2-3; TCRdb calls TRBD2, which cannot be checked without DNA. Material for sequencing was blood. The CDR3 loop is CASSELSGPVSDTQYF.